This TCR beta chain was recorded in a study of blood T cell repertoires in COVID-19. The germline V and J ends were trimmed by 0 bases and 1 base, with 10 bases remaining between them. Germline values: CDR1 SGHKS, CDR2 YYEKEE (reference sequence). CDR3 length equals 15 residues. Sequencing was performed with immunoSEQ multiplex PCR; in TCRdb, only in-frame clones are kept and a portion is missing. The data contain a few hundred thousand clones, around four fifths of them seen just once; the ten biggest clones take up approximately 8.7%. The source is a man between 35 and 55 years old who had recovered from COVID-19. Material for sequencing was PBMCs or T cells enriched from blood (not recorded which). The chain links TRBV5-5 to TRBJ1-1; D ambiguous. The CDR3: CASSLAGVKNTEAFF. CDR3 DNA sequence: TGTGCCAGCAGCTTGGCTGGAGTCAAGAACACTGAAGCTTTCTTT. Together with reference TRBV5-5 and TRBJ1-1, the CDR3 gives the full variable domain: DAGVTQSPTHLIKTRGQQVTLRCSPISGHKSVSWYQQVLGQGPQFIFQYYEKEERGRGNFPDRFSARQFPNYSSELNVNALLLGDSALYLCASSLAGVKNTEAFFGQGTRLTVV.